The 29 T cell receptor beta chains listed next were all sequenced from one sample in a study of patients and donors after allogeneic stem cell transplantation. Each CDR3 protein gets one entry after TCRdb re-called the RT-PCR reads with MiXCR. The table records over 200,000 distinct CDR3 sequences, 35% to 45% of them present only once. Sequencing was performed on blood, either unsorted or a sorted T cell fraction (not recorded which). The receptor source for this set is a human donor who was either an allogeneic HSCT recipient or a stem cell or donor lymphocyte infusion donor (not recorded which). It is not recorded whose cells these are; they may come from a transplant donor.

This clonotype was detected ten times or more. In DNA, the CDR3 is TGCAGTGCGTCAGGGATTAGCAATCAGCCCCAGCATTTT. This encodes CSASGISNQPQHF. This rearrangement joins TRBV20-1 to TRBJ1-5, with a possible D match to TRBD1 (5 bases). V gave up 6 bases and J gave up 0 bases, with 9 bases separating them. The CDR3 is 13 amino acids. Germline CDR1 is DFQATT and CDR2 is SNEGSKA (reference sequence).

This clonotype was counted many times. The chain is built from TRBV12-3 or TRBV12-4 and TRBJ2-3, with D unclear. The CDR3 totals 11 residues. Trimming removed 3 bases at V and 2 bases at J, with 0 bases between. CDR3 nucleotides: TGTGCCAGCAGTTTCACAGATACGCAGTATTTT. Protein product: CASSFTDTQYF.

The CDR3 sequence is CASSVGRQLVETQYF. The CDR3 DNA is TGCGCCAGCAGCGTTGGCCGACAGCTAGTTGAGACCCAGTACTTC. The rearrangement uses TRBV5-1 and TRBJ2-5, with D maybe TRBD1 (5 bases). V lost 4 bases to trimming and J lost 5 bases, with 18 bases between them. Looked up from germline, CDR1 is SGHRS and CDR2 is YFSETQ. There are 15 residues in the CDR3.

The chain recombines TRBV4-3 with TRBJ2-1, with D possibly being TRBD2 (6 bases). The CDR3 length is 16 residues. Germline V gene lookup returns CDR1 LGHNA and CDR2 YSLEER. V lost 0 bases and J 4 bases, leaving 13 bases between the germline ends. CDR3 region: CASSQDSRGRYNEQFF. In nucleotides, the CDR3 is TGCGCCAGCAGCCAAGATAGCCGGGGGAGGTACAATGAGCAGTTCTTC.

In nucleotides, the CDR3 is TGTGCCAGCAGCCCCCACCGGCGAAACAGAGGGAGCTCCTATAATTCACCCCTCCACTTT. The encoded protein is CASSPHRRNRGSSYNSPLHF. This chain uses TRBV11-2 with TRBJ1-6; no clear D gene. Trimming pared 5 bases from V and 0 bases from J, leaving 23 bases between. CDR1 is SGHAT and CDR2 is FQNNGV in the germline V gene. The CDR3 is 20 amino acids.

This clonotype has more than one count but fewer than ten. The chain combines TRBV4-2 with TRBJ1-3; 11 positions match TRBD1. The CDR3 totals 14 residues. Per the germline V gene, CDR1 is LGHNA and CDR2 is YNFKEQ. The ends lost 3 bases at V and 8 bases at J; junction bases unmatched: 3. The CDR3 loop reads CASSQDRGRDTIYF. CDR3 DNA sequence: TGTGCCAGCAGCCAGGACAGGGGGCGGGACACCATATATTTT.

This sequence joins TRBV5-1 and TRBJ2-1; 13 bases line up with TRBD2. V was clipped by 4 bases and J by 9 bases; unmatched bases: 4. The CDR3 loop spans 14 amino acids. CDR1 and CDR2 from the germline V gene are SGHRS and YFSETQ. CDR3 DNA: TGCGCCAGCAGCCCGGGACTAGCGGGGCTTGAGCAGTTCTTC. Protein sequence: CASSPGLAGLEQFF.

The chain uses TRBV25-1 and TRBJ1-6, with no clear D. The germline V and J ends were trimmed by 7 bases and 5 bases, with 15 bases remaining between them. CDR1 is MGHDK and CDR2 is SYGVNS in the germline V gene. This CDR3 is built from 15 residues. CDR3: CASKGQATNNSPLHF. CDR3 nucleotide sequence: TGTGCCAGCAAAGGGCAGGCCACCAATAATTCACCCCTCCACTTT. Supplemented by reference TRBV25-1 and TRBJ1-6, the full variable domain reads EADIYQTPRYLVIGTGKKITLECSQTMGHDKMYWYQQDPGMELHLIHYSYGVNSTEKGDLSSESTVSRIRTEHFPLTLESARPSHTSQYLCASKGQATNNSPLHFGNGTRLTVT.

This clonotype was counted a few times. J is TRBJ1-1 and V is TRBV11-2; 8 bases map to TRBD1. The germline CDR1 and CDR2 sequences are SGHAT and FQNNGV. The trim removed 5 bases at V and 4 bases at J, leaving 12 bases unmatched. CDR3 length: 16 amino acids. The CDR3 DNA sequence: TGTGCCAGCAGCCTCCACCTCCGACAGGGGACCACTGAAGCTTTCTTT. Protein product: CASSLHLRQGTTEAFF.

The CDR3 loop is CAISERGGGQPQHF. DNA for the CDR3: TGTGCCATCAGTGAGAGAGGGGGCGGACAGCCCCAGCATTTT. The chain has TRBV10-3 and TRBJ1-5; 7 nucleotides match TRBD1. The CDR3 totals 14 residues. With V trimmed by 2 bases and J by 7 bases, 5 bases remained unmatched. Germline V gene sequence: CDR1 ENHRY, CDR2 SYGVKD.

This clonotype was counted only a few times. This chain links TRBV19 with TRBJ1-6; 8 bases fit TRBD1. The CDR3 covers 13 residues. V dropped 9 bases and J dropped 4; count of bases not matched to a gene: 2. Germline V gene lookup returns CDR1 LNHDA and CDR2 SQIVND (reference sequence). CDR3 loop: CASRTGYNSPLHF. CDR3 nucleotide sequence: TGTGCCAGCCGGACAGGGTATAATTCACCCCTCCACTTT. The variable domain in full, completed from reference TRBV19 and TRBJ1-6, reads DGGITQSPKYLFRKEGQNVTLSCEQNLNHDAMYWYRQDPGQGLRLIYYSQIVNDFQKGDIAEGYSVSREKKESFPLTVTSAQKNPTAFYLCASRTGYNSPLHFGNGTRLTVT.

This clonotype was counted only a few times. CDR3 amino acids: CASSPWGQNTEAFF. CDR3 sequence (DNA): TGCGCCAGCAGCCCCTGGGGCCAGAACACTGAAGCTTTCTTT. This chain links TRBV5-1 with TRBJ1-1; D is perhaps TRBD1 (5 bases). The CDR3 consists of 14 residues. From germline, CDR1 is SGHRS and CDR2 YFSETQ. Trimming left V 4 bases short and J 1 base short, with 11 bases between. The full variable domain, completed using reference TRBV5-1 and TRBJ1-1, is KAGVTQTPRYLIKTRGQQVTLSCSPISGHRSVSWYQQTPGQGLQFLFEYFSETQRNKGNFPGRFSGRQFSNSRSEMNVSTLELGDSALYLCASSPWGQNTEAFFGQGTRLTVV.

This clonotype occurred a few times. The chain couples TRBV27 to TRBJ1-1; TRBD1 aligns across 7 bases. Germline CDR1 and CDR2: MNHEY and SMNVEV (reference sequence). The CDR3 is made up of 15 amino acids. The V segment lost 6 bases and the J segment 3 bases; nucleotides outside the gene matches: 10. CDR3 nucleotides: TGTGCCAGCAGAGAAGACAGGGAGGAAGACACTGAAGCTTTCTTT. This sequence encodes CASREDREEDTEAFF.

This clonotype turned up a few times. The chain recombines TRBV12-3 or TRBV12-4 with TRBJ2-7; tentatively, D is TRBD1 (6 bases). The CDR3 runs 13 residues. V gave up 6 bases and J gave up 4 bases, with 13 bases separating them. The CDR3 nucleotides are TGTGCCAGCAGACTTGGGGACAATTACGAGCAGTACTTC. Translation: CASRLGDNYEQYF.

The chain uses TRBV21-1 and TRBJ1-2; the D segment call TRBD1 is taken from the table without a DNA check. TRBV21-1 represents a pseudogene. The CDR3 has 16 amino acids. As DNA, the CDR3 is TGTGCCAGCAGCGCCCGGGACAGGGGGCGCGACTATGGCTACACCTTC. As protein: CASSARDRGRDYGYTF.

This rearrangement joins TRBV12-3 or TRBV12-4 to TRBJ2-2; D is uncertain. This CDR3 has 17 residues. V shed 3 bases and J shed 3 bases, with 17 bases lying between them. The chain's CDR3 is CASSFDRTTVDTGELFF. In DNA form, the CDR3 reads TGTGCCAGCAGTTTTGATCGGACGACGGTCGACACCGGGGAGCTGTTTTTT.

This clonotype was counted a few times. This sequence joins TRBV28 and TRBJ1-5; D might be TRBD1 (6 bases). The germline V and J ends were trimmed by 6 bases and 4 bases, with 16 bases remaining between them. The CDR3 length is 15 residues. Germline V gives CDR1 MDHEN, CDR2 SYDVKM. CDR3 coding DNA: TGTGCCAGCAGCACTGTACAGGGTACGAATCAGCCCCAGCATTTT. It translates to CASSTVQGTNQPQHF.

This clonotype came up a few times. The chain joins TRBV5-1 to TRBJ1-2; D not certain. The CDR3 is 13 amino acids. Trimming removed 0 bases at V and 3 bases at J, with 6 bases between. CDR1 and CDR2 from the germline V gene are SGHRS and YFSETQ. The CDR3: CASSLVADYGYTF. Here the CDR3 DNA reads TGCGCCAGCAGCTTGGTGGCGGACTATGGCTACACCTTC.

Points on this clonotype: The CDR3 does not close with the conserved phenylalanine or tryptophan, likely indicating a read error. The chain is built from TRBV10-3 and TRBJ1-6, with D unresolved. Germline values: CDR1 ENHRY, CDR2 SYGVKD. V was pared by 5 bases and J by 10 bases, with 12 bases between. CDR3 size: 13 residues. CDR3 nucleotide sequence: TGTGCCATCAGTCATGGGAGGGTGTCACCCCTCCACTTG. This codes for CAISHGRVSPLHL.

This clonotype was counted between two and nine times. This chain links TRBV28 with TRBJ1-1, with 8 nucleotides matching TRBD1. Germline V gene data show CDR1 as MDHEN and CDR2 as SYDVKM. The trim removed 6 bases at V and 0 bases at J, leaving 3 bases unmatched. The CDR3 has 14 amino acids. CDR3 protein: CASRTGALNTEAFF. As DNA, the CDR3 is TGTGCCAGCAGGACAGGGGCCCTGAACACTGAAGCTTTCTTT.

The genes are TRBV5-1 and TRBJ1-6, with D perhaps TRBD1 (5 bases). V dropped 4 bases and J dropped 10 bases, with 15 bases sitting between them. The CDR3 contains 14 residues. CDR1 and CDR2 from the germline V gene are SGHRS and YFSETQ. DNA for the CDR3: TGCGCCAGCAGCGTGGGAGGGGCTGGGTCACCCCTCCACTTT. The encoded protein is CASSVGGAGSPLHF.

The J gene is TRBJ2-3, the V gene TRBV10-2; D not certain. In germline, CDR1 is WSHSY, CDR2 SAAADI. CDR3 size: 13 residues. Between the trimmed V and J ends, which lost 1 base and 3 bases, there was a span of 5 bases. Here the CDR3 reads CASSEYWTDTQYF. The CDR3 nucleotides read TGCGCCAGCAGTGAGTATTGGACAGATACGCAGTATTTT.

This rearrangement joins TRBV20-1 to TRBJ1-4; 9 bases fit TRBD1. After removal of 3 bases from V and 7 bases from J, the junction contained 3 bases not matched to a gene. This CDR3 has 13 residues. The germline V gene has CDR1 DFQATT and CDR2 SNEGSKA (reference sequence). This chain's CDR3 is CSARGQGSEKLFF. The CDR3, as DNA: TGCAGTGCTAGGGGACAGGGTAGTGAAAAACTGTTTTTT.

This clonotype was counted between two and nine times. The V gene is TRBV29-1, the J gene TRBJ1-5; the match to TRBD1 covers 7 bases. The CDR3 extends over 13 amino acids. V trimming: 7 bases; J trimming: 2 bases; junction bases outside the gene matches: 5. Germline V lookup: CDR1 SQVTM, CDR2 ANQGSEA. CDR3 nucleotides: TGCAGCGCGATAGGGACAGGCAATCAGCCCCAGCATTTT. As protein: CSAIGTGNQPQHF.

The V gene is TRBV12-3 or TRBV12-4, the J gene TRBJ2-7; D is ambiguous. The CDR3 contains 14 residues. Trimming removed 0 bases at V and 2 bases at J, with 8 bases between. CDR3 sequence: CASSLAGTTYEQYF. The CDR3 region has the DNA TGTGCCAGCAGTTTAGCGGGCACCACCTACGAGCAGTACTTC.

The chain uses TRBV6-5 and TRBJ1-1; D not resolved. Between the trimmed V and J ends, which lost 7 bases and 1 base, there was a span of 10 bases. This CDR3 is 13 amino acids long. CDR1 and CDR2 (germline): MNHEY, SVGAGI. The CDR3 loop reads CASTPASNTEAFF. CDR3 sequence (DNA): TGTGCCAGCACCCCGGCATCGAACACTGAAGCTTTCTTT.

This chain joins TRBV5-5 and TRBJ2-7; 8 bases fit TRBD1. This CDR3 region has 13 residues. Germline V CDR1 and CDR2: SGHKS, YYEKEE (reference sequence). Trimming at V came to 3 bases and at J to 6 bases, leaving 5 bases not matched to a gene. The CDR3 is CASSSRGLGEQYF. CDR3 DNA: TGTGCCAGCAGCTCCAGGGGGCTTGGCGAGCAGTACTTC.

This clonotype was seen more than once but under ten times. The rearrangement uses TRBV5-6 and TRBJ1-2; D is uncertain. CDR1 SGHDT and CDR2 YYEEEE come from the germline V gene. The CDR3 runs to 14 residues. V lost 0 bases, J lost 3 bases, and 9 bases lay in between. The CDR3 reads CASSLEGRHYGYTF. In DNA, the CDR3 is TGTGCCAGCAGCTTGGAAGGAAGGCACTATGGCTACACCTTC.

This clonotype was detected only a few times. The rearrangement uses TRBV10-3 and TRBJ2-7; the match to TRBD1 covers 11 bases. There are 15 residues in the CDR3. The V and J ends lost 5 bases and 1 base, in that order; junction bases with no gene match: 4. CDR1 is ENHRY and CDR2 is SYGVKD in the germline V gene. As DNA, the CDR3 is TGTGCCATCAGTCCGGGACAGGGGGATTCCTACGAGCAGTACTTC. The encoded protein is CAISPGQGDSYEQYF.